This entry features one T cell receptor (beta chain) sequence. Its antigen is undetermined. The data were obtained in a study of T cell repertoires in cytomegalovirus infection. Study as a whole: Signatures in public TCR beta sequences pointed to both CMV infection and matching HLA type.

Whole-study results and caveats: The cumulative frequency of public TCR beta families distinguished individuals who carried CMV together with the relevant HLA. In two of eight donors, the top clonotype was HLA-C-restricted CMV-specific.

From the reads, TCRdb called clonotypes with MiXCR, one entry per CDR3 protein. This table holds some 320,000 distinct CDR3 sequences, around 9.5% found once. Trimming removed 6 bases from V and 6 bases from J; junction bases left unmatched: 9. The CDR3 runs to 15 residues. Germline lookup yields CDR1 MDHEN and CDR2 SYDVKM. This chain links TRBV28 with TRBJ1-5; 9 bases line up with TRBD1. The sequencing input was PBMCs. The TCR was taken from a human donor in good health (CMV status not recorded). Some clones in this sample may be carry-over from other donors' samples. This CDR3 is CASRLQGARSQPQHF. CDR3 DNA sequence: TGTGCCAGCAGGCTACAGGGGGCAAGAAGTCAGCCCCAGCATTTT.